The 13 T cell receptor beta chains in this list originate from one sample, sequenced in a study of Tregs in tolerant kidney transplant recipients. Only in-frame clones appear in the TCRdb table, and some are missing; sequencing was by immunoSEQ multiplex PCR. This sample has some 68,000 clones, with less than 90% found just once. Input material: CD4+ T cells from blood. These receptors were taken from a human donor in good health.

The chain links TRBV6-1 to TRBJ1-2, with D possibly matching TRBD1 (5 bases). The CDR3 runs 14 residues. The V end was cut by 5 bases, the J end by 4 bases, with 14 bases between. Germline V gene sequence: CDR1 MNHNS, CDR2 SASEGT. The CDR3 spells CASSTLTDSYGYTF. The CDR3 nucleotides are TGTGCCAGCAGTACCCTGACAGATTCCTATGGCTACACCTTC.

V gene TRBV7-9 combines with J gene TRBJ1-4, with D perhaps matching TRBD1 (5 bases). Germline CDR1 and CDR2: SEHNR and FQNEAQ (reference sequence). The V end was cut by 5 bases, the J end by 5 bases, with 9 bases between. The CDR3 has 13 amino acids. The CDR3 spells CASSTRQNEKLFF. CDR3 bases: TGTGCCAGCAGCACCCGACAGAATGAAAAACTGTTTTTT.

The chain combines TRBV15 with TRBJ2-5; TRBD2 agrees at 9 bases. Per the germline V gene, CDR1 is LNHNV and CDR2 is YYDKDF (reference sequence). The CDR3 spans 14 residues. Trimming removed 1 base from V and 3 bases from J; junction bases left unmatched: 0. The CDR3 DNA reads as TGTGCCACCAGCAGAGGGACTAGCGAAGAGACCCAGTACTTC. Translating gives CATSRGTSEETQYF.

The chain recombines TRBV6-5 with TRBJ1-2; 11 bases fit TRBD1. CDR1 and CDR2 (germline): MNHEY, SVGAGI. The CDR3 is made up of 14 amino acids. Losses at the gene ends were 6 bases for V and 2 bases for J; bases not matched to a gene: 2. The CDR3 spells CASSRDRGNYGYTF. DNA of the CDR3: TGTGCCAGCAGCCGGGACAGGGGGAACTATGGCTACACCTTC.

The chain has TRBV5-6 and TRBJ2-1; the match to TRBD1 covers 7 bases. Per germline, CDR1 SGHDT and CDR2 YYEEEE. V lost 2 bases to trimming and J lost 3 bases; unmatched junction nucleotides: 14. The CDR3 consists of 18 residues. In nucleotides, the CDR3 is TGTGCCAGCAGCTTCGAGAGACAGGGTAATTTGATCTACAATGAGCAGTTCTTC. This sequence encodes CASSFERQGNLIYNEQFF.

The chain uses TRBV27 and TRBJ2-7, with 10 bases aligning to TRBD2. V was clipped by 6 bases and J by 5 bases; unmatched bases: 10. This CDR3 has 15 residues. Germline V gene data show CDR1 as MNHEY and CDR2 as SMNVEV (reference sequence). The CDR3 DNA follows: TGTGCCAGCAGGCTAGCGGGGGCCAATCAGCACGAGCAGTACTTC. It translates to CASRLAGANQHEQYF.

The chain has TRBV7-2 and TRBJ2-1; D gene ambiguous. CDR1 and CDR2 from the germline V gene are SGHTA and FQGNSA. The CDR3 spans 15 residues. V was clipped by 1 base and J by 5 bases, with 12 bases between them. The CDR3: CASSLVPVANNEQFF. CDR3 sequence (DNA): TGTGCCAGCAGCTTAGTCCCAGTAGCTAACAATGAGCAGTTCTTC.

The gene calls are TRBV29-1 and TRBJ2-3; 10 nucleotides agree with TRBD1. Germline CDR1 SQVTM, CDR2 ANQGSEA. The CDR3 totals 13 residues. V trimming: 6 bases; J trimming: 3 bases; junction bases outside the gene matches: 3. The CDR3 region is CSVRTGGTDTQYF. For the CDR3, the DNA is TGCAGCGTCCGGACAGGGGGTACAGATACGCAGTATTTT.

The chain carries TRBV2 and TRBJ2-1; D is uncertain. V shed 0 bases and J shed 8 bases, with 5 bases lying between them. The CDR3 runs to 12 residues. The V gene's germline CDR1 is SNHLY and CDR2 FYNNEI. The CDR3 protein is CASSEASDEQFF. The CDR3 bases are TGTGCCAGCAGTGAAGCCTCCGATGAGCAGTTCTTC.

On this clone itself: A single base separates this from a much larger clone, so it may be a read error. The CDR3: CASSLNYEQYF. Written as DNA, the CDR3 is TGTGCCAGCAGCCTAAACTACGAGCAGTACTTC. V is TRBV11-2 and J is TRBJ2-7; no reliable D call. CDR1 is SGHAT and CDR2 is FQNNGV in the germline V gene. This CDR3 comprises 11 residues. The V gene lost 5 bases and the J gene lost 3 bases, with 5 bases spanning the gap.

This clone is a singleton in its sample. V gene TRBV6-5 combines with J gene TRBJ1-1, with D perhaps TRBD1 (5 bases). Trimming took off 8 bases at V and 4 bases at J, with 14 bases between the two ends. CDR1 MNHEY and CDR2 SVGAGI come from the germline V gene. There are 13 residues in the CDR3. The CDR3 DNA is TGTGCCAGCGAAGGCTCGGGGCGCACTGAAGCTTTCTTT. As protein: CASEGSGRTEAFF.

The V and J genes are TRBV5-4 and TRBJ2-3; D unclear. CDR1 is SGHNT, CDR2 YYREEE, per germline (reference sequence). V was shortened by 1 base and J by 6 bases, with 9 bases between the two germline ends. This CDR3 contains 13 residues. CDR3 in DNA: TGTGCCAGCAGCTTGACGTCTGTGGATACGCAGTATTTT. It codes for CASSLTSVDTQYF.

This clone was seen a single time. CDR3 in DNA: TGCGCCAGCAGCCCACTTGCCAATAGGGGCACCGGGGAGCTGTTTTTT. It yields the protein CASSPLANRGTGELFF. The rearrangement links TRBV5-1 to TRBJ2-2; possible D gene TRBD1, 5 bases. Germline CDR1 reads SGHRS; CDR2 reads YFSETQ. Deletions cut 4 bases from V and 4 bases from J, with 17 bases between. This CDR3 has 16 amino acids.